Listed below are T cell receptor beta chains from one sample, sequenced in a study of blood T cell repertoires in COVID-19. The data were produced by immunoSEQ multiplex PCR, yet TCRdb's version contains in-frame clones alone and is incomplete. The sample lists under 250,000 clones, approximately 89% occurring once. Sequencing was performed on peripheral blood. The receptors come from a middle-aged woman with acute or convalescent COVID-19. Each CDR3 is given with its conserved first and last residue. D genes are given only for firm matches. Expanded clones get a size class; other rows say once, few or many, or leave the size out.

TRBJ1-2 - - TRBV28 TGTGCCAGCAGTTTGGGGGCCCCTACCTACACCTTC CASSLGAPTYTF
TRBJ1-2 - - TRBV5-6 TGTGCCAGCAGCTTCGGGCGGAGGGACGGCTACACCTTC CASSFGRRDGYTF
TRBJ1-6 - - TRBV11-2 TGTGCCAGCAGCTTAGTGCTCGCGGGGGGAGGTTCACCCCTCCACTTT CASSLVLAGGGSPLHF
TRBJ1-4 - - TRBV18 TGTGCCAGCTCACCACAGGGGGTCCGTGAAAAACTGTTTTTT CASSPQGVREKLFF
TRBJ1-2 TRBD1 once TRBV29-1 TGCAGCGTCTCGGACAGGGGGCATAGAGGCTACACCTTC CSVSDRGHRGYTF
TRBJ1-5 TRBD1 - TRBV24-1 TGTGCCACCAGTGATCGCGACAGGGCGGAAAAGCATTTT CATSDRDRAEKHF
TRBJ2-4 TRBD2 - TRBV5-1 TGCGCCAGCAGCCCTGACGATTTGCGGGGGGGCAAAAACATTCAGTACTTC CASSPDDLRGGKNIQYF
TRBJ1-4 - - TRBV30 TGTGCCTGGAGTGTAGTCGGGACAACGAATGAAAAACTGTTTTTT CAWSVVGTTNEKLFF
TRBJ1-2 - - TRBV29-1 TGCAGCGGCCAGCAGGACAGCTATGGCTACACCTTC CSGQQDSYGYTF
TRBJ1-1 - - TRBV10-3 TGTGCCACCCGTACCGACAGGAAGAACACTGAAGCTTTCTTT CATRTDRKNTEAFF
TRBJ1-3 - - TRBV5-1 TGCGCCAGCAGCCGCACATCAGGGGCTGGAAACACCATATATTTT CASSRTSGAGNTIYF
TRBJ2-2 TRBD1 - TRBV9 TGTGCCAGCAGCGTTCGGACAGGGGGGCACGGGGAGCTGTTTTTT CASSVRTGGHGELFF
TRBJ1-5 - - TRBV21-1 TGTGCCAGCAGCACCCCCGAGTGGTATCAGCCCCAGCATTTT CASSTPEWYQPQHF
TRBJ2-6 - - TRBV6-6 TGTGCCAGCAGTTACCCACAGGGATCTGGGGCCAACGTCCTGACTTTC CASSYPQGSGANVLTF
TRBJ1-1 - - TRBV9 TGTGCCAGCAGCGTAGTCGGCAGGGCAGGAAAAACTGAAGCTTTCTTT CASSVVGRAGKTEAFF
TRBJ1-1 - - TRBV6-6 TGTGCCAGCAGTAAAGGAGAGAACACTGAAGCTTTCTTT CASSKGENTEAFF
TRBJ1-2 TRBD1 - TRBV6-6 TGTGCCAGCAGGTGGCAGGGGGCGCCCCCCGGGCTCTACACCTTC CASRWQGAPPGLYTF
TRBJ1-1 - once TRBV21-1 TGTGCCAGCAGCAATCAAGGAGGGGAAAGGAACACTGAAGCTTTCTTT CASSNQGGERNTEAFF
TRBJ2-3 TRBD1 - TRBV5-1 TGCGCCAGCAGCTCACAGACAGGGGGCGCAGATACGCAGTATTTT CASSSQTGGADTQYF
TRBJ2-1 TRBD2 - TRBV10-3 TGTGCCATCAGCGGGGGGGCTAGTCTGGATGAGCAGTTCTTC CAISGGASLDEQFF
TRBJ1-2 - - TRBV6-1 TGTGCCAGCAGTGAAGCCGGGGACTATGGCTACACCTTC CASSEAGDYGYTF
TRBJ1-1 - - TRBV5-1 TGCGCCAGCAGCTCTTCCGCCGGCACTGAAGCTTTCTTT CASSSSAGTEAFF
TRBJ1-5 TRBD1 once TRBV9 TGTGCCAGCAGCGTAGGAGGGACAGGGGAAAATCAGCCCCAGCATTTT CASSVGGTGENQPQHF
TRBJ1-5 - once TRBV19 TGTGCCAGTAGTATCCAGATCAATCAGCCCCAGCATTTT CASSIQINQPQHF
TRBJ2-3 - - TRBV4-1 TGCGCCAGCAGCCAAGCCTCACGGGGGTACCGGGATACGCAGTATTTT CASSQASRGYRDTQYF
TRBJ1-1 - - TRBV4-2 TGTGCCAGCAGCCAAGAACGGAGCGGGCCGAACACTGAAGCTTTCTTT CASSQERSGPNTEAFF
TRBJ1-2 TRBD1 - TRBV25-1 TGTGCCAGCAGCCAACTAAACCCTGGACAGGGACTTTACTATGGCTACACCTTC CASSQLNPGQGLYYGYTF
TRBJ1-4 TRBD1 - TRBV6-6 TGTGCCAGCAGTACCGCGACAGGGCGCGGTGAAAAACTGTTTTTT CASSTATGRGEKLFF
TRBJ1-2 - once TRBV7-8 TGTGCCAGCAGCCCTACCTCGGGAGGGGACTATGGCTACACCTTC CASSPTSGGDYGYTF
TRBJ1-1 TRBD1 - TRBV3-1/TRBV3-2 TGTGCCAGCAGCCAACGCGACAGGGGGCTTAGTGAAGCTTTCTTT CASSQRDRGLSEAFF
TRBJ2-3 TRBD2 - TRBV11-2 TGTGCCAGCAGCTTAGATGTACTAGCGGAGAGCACAGATACGCAGTATTTT CASSLDVLAESTDTQYF
TRBJ1-3 - - TRBV5-6 TGTGCCAGCAGCTCCCGGGACAGAAACACCATATATTTT CASSSRDRNTIYF
TRBJ2-1 TRBD1 - TRBV24-1 TGTGCCACCAGTGAACTGGGACAGGGGGCAAACAATGAGCAGTTCTTC CATSELGQGANNEQFF